This TCR beta chain was sequenced in a study of identical twins. This CDR3 region has 14 residues. V was clipped by 6 bases and J by 2 bases; unmatched bases: 6. Germline CDR1 reads DFQATT; CDR2 reads SNEGSKA (reference sequence). cDNA carried unique molecular identifiers, and a universal primer site was added by template switching. TCRdb redid the calling of the 5' RACE reads with MiXCR, one entry per CDR3 protein. The sample records around 470,000 distinct CDR3 sequences, 14% being singletons. The data were also submitted as part of a second study, on yellow fever vaccine responses in identical twins.

The rearrangement joins TRBV20-1 to TRBJ2-7; TRBD1 aligns across 11 bases. The clonotype was recovered from a woman aged 18-30 years in good health. Sequenced: CD4+ T cells sorted from blood. The CDR3: CSALGQGVPYEQYF. The CDR3 coding sequence is TGCAGTGCCCTGGGACAGGGGGTACCCTACGAGCAGTACTTC.